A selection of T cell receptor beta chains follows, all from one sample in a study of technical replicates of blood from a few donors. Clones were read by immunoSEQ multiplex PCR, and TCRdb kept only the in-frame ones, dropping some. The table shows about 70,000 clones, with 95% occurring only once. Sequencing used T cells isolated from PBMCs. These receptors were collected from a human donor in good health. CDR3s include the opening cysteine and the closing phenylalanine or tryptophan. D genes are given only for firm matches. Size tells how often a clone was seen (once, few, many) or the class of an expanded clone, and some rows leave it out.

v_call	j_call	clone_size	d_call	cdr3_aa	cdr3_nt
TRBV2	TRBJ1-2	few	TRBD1	CASRAGTGGRDYGYTF	TGTGCCAGCAGAGCCGGGACAGGGGGAAGGGACTATGGCTACACCTTC
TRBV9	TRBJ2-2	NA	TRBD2	CASSGGLAGDQVPGELFF	TGTGCCAGCAGCGGGGGACTAGCGGGAGATCAGGTCCCCGGGGAGCTGTTTTTT
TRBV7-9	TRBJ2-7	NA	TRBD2	CASSVGLAGGAYEQYF	TGTGCCAGCAGCGTAGGACTAGCGGGAGGCGCCTACGAGCAGTACTTC
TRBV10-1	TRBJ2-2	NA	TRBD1	CASSDRTGENTGELFF	TGCGCCAGCAGTGATCGGACAGGGGAGAACACCGGGGAGCTGTTTTTT
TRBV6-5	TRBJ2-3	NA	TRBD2	CASSETSVLSDTQYF	TGTGCCAGCAGCGAGACTAGCGTCCTGTCCGATACGCAGTATTTT
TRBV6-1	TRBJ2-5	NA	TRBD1	CASSDPGGAETQYF	TGTGCCAGCAGTGATCCAGGGGGCGCAGAGACCCAGTACTTC
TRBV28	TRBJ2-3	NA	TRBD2	CASTTSGMPMDTQYF	TGTGCCAGCACTACTAGCGGTATGCCCATGGATACGCAGTATTTT
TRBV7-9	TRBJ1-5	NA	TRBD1	CASSLPGQGSNQPQHF	TGTGCCAGCAGCTTACCGGGACAGGGCTCCAATCAGCCCCAGCATTTT
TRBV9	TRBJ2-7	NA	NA	CASSVAEGNSYEQYF	TGTGCCAGCAGCGTAGCTGAGGGCAACTCCTACGAGCAGTACTTC
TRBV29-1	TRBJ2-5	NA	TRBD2	CSTALAGVGYQETQYF	TGCAGCACCGCACTAGCGGGAGTTGGGTACCAAGAGACCCAGTACTTC
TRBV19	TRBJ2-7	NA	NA	CASGSRVSYEQYF	TGTGCCTCAGGGTCCAGGGTGAGTTACGAGCAGTACTTC
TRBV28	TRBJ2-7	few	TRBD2	CASRKTSGRYEQYF	TGTGCCAGCAGGAAGACTAGCGGGAGATACGAGCAGTACTTC
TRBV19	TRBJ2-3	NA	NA	CASAFTVGRHTDTQYF	TGTGCCAGTGCCTTCACGGTGGGCAGGCACACAGATACGCAGTATTTT
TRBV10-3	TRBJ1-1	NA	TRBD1	CAISEAPGQGINTEAFF	TGTGCCATCAGTGAGGCTCCGGGACAGGGTATCAACACTGAAGCTTTCTTT
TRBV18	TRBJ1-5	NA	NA	CASSPSQGGIQPQHF	TGTGCCAGCTCACCTTCACAGGGCGGAATTCAGCCCCAGCATTTT
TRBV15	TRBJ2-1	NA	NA	CATSRDAGSLAYNEQFF	TGTGCCACCAGCAGAGACGCAGGATCCCTCGCCTACAATGAGCAGTTCTTC
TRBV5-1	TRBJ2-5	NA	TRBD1	CASSQTGVDETQYF	TGCGCCAGCAGCCAGACAGGGGTGGATGAGACCCAGTACTTC
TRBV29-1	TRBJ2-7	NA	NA	CSVARDFPYEQYF	TGCAGCGTTGCGCGGGATTTCCCCTACGAGCAGTACTTC
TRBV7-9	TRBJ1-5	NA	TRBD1	CASSTGQGEGQSQHF	TGTGCCAGCAGCACTGGACAGGGAGAGGGTCAGTCCCAGCATTTT
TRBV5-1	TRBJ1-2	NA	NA	CASSSDFSYGYTF	TGCGCCAGCAGCTCGGACTTCTCCTATGGCTACACCTTC
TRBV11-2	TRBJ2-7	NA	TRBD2	CASSPIITSVSYEQYF	TGTGCCAGCAGCCCCATAATCACTAGCGTCTCCTACGAGCAGTACTTC
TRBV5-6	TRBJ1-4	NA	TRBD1	CASRSNRDRVKTNEKLFF	TGTGCCAGCAGGTCGAACCGGGACAGGGTAAAGACTAATGAAAAACTGTTTTTT